The clone carrying this T cell receptor (beta chain) was recorded a few times. Antigen specificity is unknown. This sample is drawn from a study of T cells in narcolepsy. On the study more broadly: Enrolled donors included narcolepsy type 1 or type 2 patients and healthy controls. General observations from the study: Autoreactive clonotypes reportedly recurred in blood of same and different patients, not controls. Autoreactive clone sequences were missing from some blood memory CD4+ repertoires. Comparing one patient's CSF and blood CD4+ clonotypes highlighted HCRT- and TRIB2-specific autoreactive clonotypes.

The CDR3 spans 16 residues. Germline CDR1 and CDR2: SGHAT and FQNNGV. With 1 base clipped from V and 3 bases from J, the junction kept 5 bases outside the gene matches. TCRdb's copy holds only in-frame clones and misses some; the assay was immunoSEQ multiplex PCR. The sample carries fewer than 30,000 clones, around 85% recorded once. Sequencing was done on a sample of CD45RA- memory CD4+ T cells from PBMCs. The chain uses TRBV11-2 and TRBJ2-7; 11 bases fit TRBD1. The receptor was derived from a human donor with narcolepsy. The DNA of the CDR3 is TGTGCCAGCAGCTTAGGGGGGACAGGGGGACTCTACGAGCAGTACTTC. Translating gives CASSLGGTGGLYEQYF.